This TCR beta chain was recovered during a study of CD8 T cells in Susac syndrome (dated by TCRdb to the late 2010s). Turning to the overall study: Repertoire sequencing was used to test whether CD8+ T cell activation and differentiation in Susac syndrome was antigen driven.

Regarding this clonotype: Its antigen has not been determined. No much larger clonotype is one base removed from it; base qualities were not supplied.

The study at large found these results: The number of individuals in the TCR sequencing and HLA analysis was recognized as being relatively small.

Peripheral blood CD8+ and CD4+ T cells from healthy donors, Susac syndrome patients and multiple sclerosis patients were profiled using high-throughput TCR beta sequencing. Healthy donors were age- and sex-matched controls. CD8+ TEMRA cells were enriched by FACS, while bulk CD8+ and CD4+ T cells were purified by magnetic negative isolation. Blood was collected in EDTA tubes and processed within 24 hours, with PBMCs isolated through density gradient centrifugation. PBMCs destined for TCR sequencing were cryopreserved in liquid nitrogen and later thawed in a 37 °C water bath. Purity of sorted or isolated CD4+, CD8+ and CD8+ TEMRA cells was at least 90%. The CDR3 contains 13 residues, cysteine and phenylalanine counted. The CDR3 DNA has 39 bases and is translated from base 1. CDR1 and CDR2 are read off the germline V gene as MNHNS and SASEGT. The junction carries 14 bases between V and J, which are trimmed by 7 bases and 5 bases respectively.

RNA was extracted with the RNeasy kit and about 0.5 to 1 ug was reverse transcribed using random hexamers. TCR beta CDR3 regions were amplified with the immunoSEQ multiplex PCR assay covering 54 Vbeta and 13 Jbeta segments. PCR amplification bias was corrected using a synthetic template baseline for primer optimization and computational correction. Per the authors' processing: Reads were assigned to V, D and J genes according to IMGT and analyzed in immunoSEQ Analyzer, with only productive sequences retained. Clonality was computed as one minus Shannon entropy normalized by log2 of the number of productive unique sequences. Public and private clones were assessed among the 100 most prevalent clones of each patient and control. Clones were defined as Susac-specific if absent from the healthy and MS cohorts, from around 1,000 published viral clones and from other ImmuneACCESS disease sequences. TCRdb reprocessing: public reads trimmed at Q25 with fastp, clones called with MiXCR, in-frame beta chains kept. Rows with one shared CDR3 protein collapse into an entry with the most common genes and DNA. TCRdb, rather than the study authors, made the V and J calls. The sample table contains 100,000 to 150,000 distinct CDR3 sequences; only one count was recorded for more than 90% of them. The ten biggest clones cover 0.12% of the sample.

The clonotype originates from a human donor in good health. The receptor chain draws on TRBV6-1 and TRBJ2-5; the D segment may tentatively be TRBD1 or TRBD2, each giving 6 matched bases. The sequenced sample consisted of CD4+ T cells from PBMCs. The nucleotides are TGTGCCAGCACATATACAGGGAGGGAGACCCAGTACTTC. It encodes CASTYTGRETQYF.